These T cell receptor beta chains were read from a single sample in a study of OX40 agonist ivuxolimab in advanced cancers. The assay was immunoSEQ multiplex PCR, and TCRdb's table has in-frame clones only and misses some. The sample yields more than 30,000 clones, about 85% seen once. Sequenced material: CD4+ or CD8+ T cells sorted from blood, taken in a trial of the OX40 agonist ivuxolimab. These receptors were taken from an adult with an advanced solid tumor such as melanoma, head and neck, liver or kidney cancer. CDR3s include the opening cysteine and the closing phenylalanine or tryptophan. The D gene is left open where the match is weak. Some rows have no size entry. The others give once, few or many, or a class for an expanded clone.

-	TRBV7-2	TRBD2	TRBJ2-3	TGTGCCAGCAGCCCCCGACTAGCGGGGGGGCCCAAGCACAGATACGCAGTATTT	CASSPRLAGGPKHRYAVF
-	TRBV7-2	-	TRBJ2-1	TGTGCCAGCTCCAGACAGTACAATGAGCAGTTCTTC	CASSRQYNEQFF
once	TRBV16	-	TRBJ2-5	TGTGCCAGCAGCCGCTCAGGCCGGTACCAAGAGACCCAGTACTTC	CASSRSGRYQETQYF
few	TRBV5-1	TRBD1	TRBJ2-3	TGCGCCAGCAGCATCGGACAGGGAAGGGTTGATACGCAGTATTTT	CASSIGQGRVDTQYF
-	TRBV19	-	TRBJ2-3	TGTGCCAGTAGTATAGGACCTAGCACAGATACGCAGTATTTT	CASSIGPSTDTQYF
-	TRBV18	TRBD1	TRBJ1-5	TGTGCCAGCTCACACCTAGGACAGGGCGGACAGCCCCAGCATTTT	CASSHLGQGGQPQHF
-	TRBV28	TRBD2	TRBJ2-2	TGTGCCAGCAGTCCTCGAATCGGACTAGCGGGAGCACTGAACACCGGGGAGCTGTTTTTT	CASSPRIGLAGALNTGELFF
-	TRBV28	-	TRBJ2-5	TGTGCCAGCAGTTTAGGCGGGCAGGGAGAGACCCAGTACTTC	CASSLGGQGETQYF
-	TRBV6-6	-	TRBJ2-5	TGTGCCAGCAGCCCTCTCTGGGGGGGCCCACAAGAGACCCAGTACTTC	CASSPLWGGPQETQYF
-	TRBV7-2	-	TRBJ1-2	TGTGCCAGCAGCTTAACGGGGCCAGAAGAAGGCTACACCTTC	CASSLTGPEEGYTF
-	TRBV20-1	-	TRBJ1-1	TGCAGTGCTAGTCGGAACACTGAAGCTTTCTTT	CSASRNTEAFF
-	TRBV10-3	-	TRBJ1-3	TGTGCCATCAGTGAGTCGACCATCCCCGGCCCATTAAACACCATATATTTT	CAISESTIPGPLNTIYF
-	TRBV4-1	TRBD1	TRBJ2-7	TGCGCCAGCAGCCACCCCGGGACAGAAGCCTACGAGCAGTACTTC	CASSHPGTEAYEQYF
-	TRBV7-8	-	TRBJ2-2	TGTGCCAGCAGCTCCGAGGGCAGACCGAACACCGGGGAGCTGTTTTTT	CASSSEGRPNTGELFF
-	TRBV28	-	TRBJ2-2	TGTGCCAGCAGTTTATCTTCGGGCAACGATGGGGAGCTGTTTTTT	CASSLSSGNDGELFF
-	TRBV18	-	TRBJ1-2	TGTGCCAGCTCACCACCAACAGGATTGGGCTACACCTTC	CASSPPTGLGYTF
-	TRBV5-1	-	TRBJ2-7	TGCGCCAGCAGCCCCACAGGACATGGCTCCTACGAGCAGTACTTC	CASSPTGHGSYEQYF
-	TRBV5-1	-	TRBJ2-1	TGCGCCAGCAGCCCCTGGGCCCCTGGTGGGACCAATGAGCAGTTCTTC	CASSPWAPGGTNEQFF
-	TRBV7-7	-	TRBJ1-3	TGTGCTAGCAGCTTAGTGCCGGCTCACTCTGGAAACACCATATATTTT	CASSLVPAHSGNTIYF
-	TRBV20-1	-	TRBJ1-1	TGCAGTGCTAGGGGTGAAGCTTTCTTT	CSARGEAFF
-	TRBV6-5	-	TRBJ2-1	TGTGCCAGCAGTTTTGAGGGACCGGCCTACAATGAGCAGTTCTTC	CASSFEGPAYNEQFF
once	TRBV25-1	-	TRBJ2-2	TGTGCCAGCAGGTCAAAAGGGGACACCGGGGAGCTGTTTTTT	CASRSKGDTGELFF
-	TRBV2	-	TRBJ1-2	TGTGCCAGCAGTGGGACTGGAGGGTATGGCTACACCTTC	CASSGTGGYGYTF
-	TRBV5-6	-	TRBJ1-1	TGTGCCAGCAGCCGTAGCCTGGGGCGAGCTGAAGCTTTCTTT	CASSRSLGRAEAFF
-	TRBV5-1	TRBD2	TRBJ2-7	TGCGCCAGCAGCTTGGGACTAGCGGGAGGGTTAATTTACGAGCAGTACTTC	CASSLGLAGGLIYEQYF
-	TRBV5-5	-	TRBJ2-3	TGTGCCAGCCAAGGAGATACGCAGTATTTT	CASQGDTQYF
-	TRBV28	-	TRBJ2-1	TGTGCCAGCAGTCCACTCGAGGGTAAGCAGTTCTTC	CASSPLEGKQFF